This T cell receptor (beta chain) was recovered during a study of shared clonotypes between healthy human individuals. Regarding the study as a whole: Clonotypes which were not shared had lower generation probabilities than clonotypes that all four donors shared.

This clone was seen a few times. No antigen is known for it. The table came from immunoSEQ multiplex PCR; TCRdb's copy has only in-frame clones and leaves some out. The table shows 2 million to 3 million clones, with approximately 94% occurring only once. Memory CD4+ cells were the fraction left after CD45RA+ naive selection. This CDR3 spans 14 amino acids. The ends lost 7 bases at V and 4 bases at J; junction bases unmatched: 10. Germline V gives CDR1 SQVTM, CDR2 ANQGSEA. The chain links TRBV29-1 to TRBJ1-1; TRBD1 matches 9 bases. The origin of this receptor is a man aged 18-30 years in good health. Some clones in this sample may be carry-over from other donors' samples. The source material was naive CD4+ T cells from PBMCs. Subset reported: CD45RA+ positively selected. This CDR3 reads CSAVRDRAATEAFF. In DNA form, the CDR3 reads TGCAGCGCCGTCCGGGACAGGGCGGCCACTGAAGCTTTCTTT.